This TCR beta chain comes out of a study of CD8+ T cells in alopecia areata. Study-wide context: Oral tofacitinib (5 to 10 mg twice daily) was administered to treated patients. Among treated patients, severity was scored by affected scalp area percentage.

There are a few counts of this clone. Investigators isolated RNA and reverse transcribed it into cDNA to act as the sequencing template. TCRdb's table, derived via immunoSEQ multiplex PCR, lists solely in-frame clones and lacks some. The sample has 130,000 or so clones, about 86% seen once. Per the germline V gene, CDR1 is MNHEY and CDR2 is SVGAGI. Trimming shortened V by 2 bases and J by 7 bases, and 9 bases separated the two germline ends. The CDR3 has 13 residues. Specified treatment: oral pan-JAK inhibitor, 5-10 mg twice daily. The sequencing used CD8+ T cells sorted from blood, collected at week 4, from a patient treated with tofacitinib. This sequence was found in a human donor with alopecia areata. The chain combines TRBV6-5 with TRBJ2-1; weak D call: TRBD2 (6 bases). The CDR3 sequence: CASSYVLANEQFF. Written as DNA, the CDR3 is TGTGCCAGCAGTTACGTACTAGCTAATGAGCAGTTCTTC.